These 30 T cell receptor beta chains came from one sample sequenced in a study of blood T cell repertoires in COVID-19. Only in-frame clones appear in the TCRdb table, and some are missing; sequencing was by immunoSEQ multiplex PCR. The sample comprises a few hundred thousand clones, approximately 90% of which are singletons, and 6.2% rests with the top ten. What was sequenced was peripheral blood. These receptors were taken from a man between 60 and 75 years old who had recovered from COVID-19.

This sequence joins TRBV2 and TRBJ2-7; 8 nucleotides match TRBD1. This CDR3 comprises 15 residues. V lost 3 bases to trimming and J lost 3 bases; unmatched junction nucleotides: 7. Germline assignment: CDR1 SNHLY and CDR2 FYNNEI. In DNA form, the CDR3 reads TGTGCCAGCAGTGATAGGCAGGGGGCAGGCTACGAGCAGTACTTC. Translating it yields CASSDRQGAGYEQYF.

This chain connects TRBV19 to TRBJ2-3; maybe TRBD1 (6 bases). Trimming took off 2 bases at V and 0 bases at J, with 18 bases between the two ends. The germline V gene encodes CDR1 LNHDA and CDR2 SQIVND (reference sequence). CDR3 length equals 18 residues. The CDR3 region is CASSISGPRGRSTDTQYF. The CDR3 DNA sequence: TGTGCCAGTAGTATATCCGGACCAAGGGGGAGAAGCACAGATACGCAGTATTTT.

V usage is TRBV18 and J usage is TRBJ1-3; maybe TRBD1 (6 bases). V gave up 3 bases and J gave up 1 base, with 10 bases separating them. The CDR3 consists of 15 residues. The V gene's germline CDR1 is KGHSH and CDR2 LQKENI. The CDR3 region is CASSPNRDSGNTIYF. In DNA, the CDR3 is TGTGCCAGCTCACCTAACAGGGATTCTGGAAACACCATATATTTT.

In DNA, the CDR3 is TGTGCCAGCAGTGAACAGGGCCCCCAAGAGACCCAGTACTTC. Translating it yields CASSEQGPQETQYF. V usage is TRBV2 and J usage is TRBJ2-5; possible D gene TRBD1, 5 bases. This CDR3 has 14 amino acids. The V and J ends lost 2 bases and 1 base respectively, with 8 bases between them. Germline CDR1 SNHLY, CDR2 FYNNEI.

The chain couples TRBV5-5 to TRBJ2-3, with TRBD2 matching over 10 bases. The V segment lost 4 bases and the J segment 1 base; nucleotides outside the gene matches: 9. The CDR3 consists of 17 residues. Per germline, CDR1 SGHKS and CDR2 YYEKEE (reference sequence). CDR3 amino acids: CASSPQPSGGGTDTQYF. The CDR3 DNA follows: TGTGCCAGCAGCCCACAACCTAGCGGGGGTGGCACAGATACGCAGTATTTT.

The genes are TRBV3-1 (or the pseudogene TRBV3-2) and TRBJ2-1; the D gene is possibly TRBD2 (5 bases). Germline assignment: CDR1 LGHDT and CDR2 YNNKEL (reference sequence). The CDR3 runs 15 residues. V was shortened by 4 bases and J by 2 bases, with 12 bases between the two germline ends. As DNA, the CDR3 is TGTGCCAGCAGCCCGGTCGGGGTCACCTACAATGAGCAGTTCTTC. Protein: CASSPVGVTYNEQFF.

V and J are TRBV19 and TRBJ2-1; a possible D gene is TRBD1 (6 bases). The CDR3 is 15 amino acids. V gave up 7 bases and J gave up 0 bases, with 13 bases separating them. In germline, CDR1 is LNHDA, CDR2 SQIVND (reference sequence). The CDR3 loop is CASTRDTNSYNEQFF. The CDR3, as DNA: TGTGCCAGTACCAGGGACACTAACTCCTACAATGAGCAGTTCTTC. The whole variable domain, filled in from reference TRBV19 and TRBJ2-1, reads DGGITQSPKYLFRKEGQNVTLSCEQNLNHDAMYWYRQDPGQGLRLIYYSQIVNDFQKGDIAEGYSVSREKKESFPLTVTSAQKNPTAFYLCASTRDTNSYNEQFFGPGTRLTVL.

V and J are TRBV28 and TRBJ1-2, with D possibly TRBD1 on 6 matching bases. V lost 1 base and J lost 9, with 9 bases in between. Germline values: CDR1 MDHEN, CDR2 SYDVKM. The CDR3 has 12 amino acids. The CDR3 coding sequence is TGTGCCAGCAGTTTATCGGGGGGGCGCTACACCTTC. Translating gives CASSLSGGRYTF.

This chain connects TRBV25-1 to TRBJ1-1, with TRBD1 matching over 7 bases. The CDR3 has 12 amino acids. Germline CDR1 reads MGHDK; CDR2 reads SYGVNS. The V and J ends lost 3 bases and 7 bases, in that order; junction bases with no gene match: 2. CDR3 amino acids: CASSDQGGEAFF. In nucleotides, the CDR3 is TGTGCCAGCAGTGATCAGGGGGGTGAAGCTTTCTTT.

This clone was recorded a few times. The chain couples TRBV30 to TRBJ2-3; 16 bases match TRBD2. Trimming at V came to 8 bases and at J to 9 bases, leaving 11 bases not matched to a gene. From germline, CDR1 is GTSNPN and CDR2 SVGIG (reference sequence). There are 15 residues in the CDR3. CDR3 sequence: CAHTPGLAGGPTQYF. DNA for the CDR3: TGTGCCCATACTCCGGGACTAGCGGGAGGGCCGACGCAGTATTTT.

The chain couples TRBV28 to TRBJ2-7, with 10 bases that match TRBD2. CDR3 length: 16 amino acids. After removal of 11 bases from V and 0 bases from J, the junction contained 13 bases not matched to a gene. From germline, CDR1 is MDHEN and CDR2 SYDVKM. CDR3 protein: CASLSSGSDSSYEQYF. The DNA for the CDR3 is TGTGCCTCGCTATCTAGCGGGAGTGACAGCTCCTACGAGCAGTACTTC.

The CDR3 protein is CASSPRPGGRNSGANVLTF. The DNA of the CDR3 is TGTGCCAGCAGTCCCCGTCCAGGAGGGCGGAACTCTGGGGCCAACGTCCTGACTTTC. The genes are TRBV6-6 and TRBJ2-6; tentatively, D is TRBD2 (6 bases). Trimming left V 5 bases short and J 0 bases short, with 20 bases between. Germline CDR1 MNHNY, CDR2 SVGAGI (reference sequence). The CDR3 is 19 amino acids.

This clone was recorded a few times. The gene calls are TRBV7-2 and TRBJ2-2; D not certain. This CDR3 is 15 amino acids long. The V gene lost 2 bases and the J gene lost 6 bases, with 13 bases spanning the gap. From germline, CDR1 is SGHTA and CDR2 FQGNSA. CDR3 protein: CASSLSDSWAGELFF. CDR3 nucleotides: TGTGCCAGCAGCTTATCGGATAGCTGGGCCGGGGAGCTGTTTTTT.

The J gene is TRBJ2-1, the V gene TRBV7-8; D perhaps matches TRBD2 (5 bases). Germline V gives CDR1 SGHVS, CDR2 FQNEAQ. The CDR3 has 14 amino acids. Trimming left V 0 bases short and J 7 bases short, with 10 bases between. CDR3 loop: CASSLAGVMNEQFF. The CDR3 DNA reads TGTGCCAGCAGCTTAGCGGGAGTTATGAATGAGCAGTTCTTC.

J is TRBJ1-1 and V is TRBV10-3; tentative D call: TRBD1 (6 bases). This CDR3 has 16 amino acids. Germline V gives CDR1 ENHRY, CDR2 SYGVKD. The CDR3 DNA reads TGTGCTGCCCTGTCCAGACAGGCCCCCAGGGACACTGAAGCTTTCTTT. This encodes CAALSRQAPRDTEAFF.

The J gene is TRBJ2-2, the V gene TRBV18, with D uncertain. The CDR3 consists of 17 residues. Germline loops: CDR1 KGHSH, CDR2 LQKENI. V was cut by 3 bases and J by 0 bases, with 14 bases left in between. Here the CDR3 DNA reads TGTGCCAGCTCACCCACCATTGCAGGTTCGAACACCGGGGAGCTGTTTTTT. It encodes CASSPTIAGSNTGELFF.

The chain is built from TRBV9 and TRBJ2-7; 8 positions match TRBD1. Unmatched junction bases numbered 8, after V lost 4 bases and J lost 5 bases. The germline V gene has CDR1 SGDLS and CDR2 YYNGEE. The CDR3 is made up of 14 amino acids. For the CDR3, the DNA is TGTGCCAGCAGCCCGCATGGACAGGGTGACGAGCAGTACTTC. This sequence encodes CASSPHGQGDEQYF. Together with reference TRBV9 and TRBJ2-7, the CDR3 gives the full variable domain: DSGVTQTPKHLITATGQRVTLRCSPRSGDLSVYWYQQSLDQGLQFLIQYYNGEERAKGNILERFSAQQFPDLHSELNLSSLELGDSALYFCASSPHGQGDEQYFGPGTRLTVT.

This chain joins TRBV7-6 and TRBJ2-3; D remains ambiguous. The CDR3 is 15 residues long. Trimming took off 0 bases at V and 1 base at J, with 8 bases between the two ends. Looked up from germline, CDR1 is SGHVS and CDR2 is FNYEAQ. In DNA, the CDR3 is TGTGCCAGCAGCTTAGCTCAGGTCGGCACAGATACGCAGTATTTT. It specifies CASSLAQVGTDTQYF.

The chain links TRBV5-1 to TRBJ1-5; unclear D gene. The V gene's germline CDR1 is SGHRS and CDR2 YFSETQ. The CDR3 loop spans 13 amino acids. V lost 0 bases and J 9 bases, leaving 10 bases between the germline ends. CDR3 nucleotide sequence: TGCGCCAGCAGCTTGGTAGAAGCAGGGCCCCAGCATTTT. The encoded protein is CASSLVEAGPQHF.

The rearrangement joins TRBV5-1 to TRBJ1-1; D not certain. Trimming left V 0 bases short and J 2 bases short, with 14 bases between. CDR1 SGHRS and CDR2 YFSETQ come from the germline V gene. This CDR3 spans 16 amino acids. CDR3 region: CASSLGTDVRNTEAFF. The CDR3 DNA sequence: TGCGCCAGCAGCTTGGGCACAGATGTAAGAAACACTGAAGCTTTCTTT. The whole variable domain, remainder taken from reference TRBV5-1 and TRBJ1-1, is KAGVTQTPRYLIKTRGQQVTLSCSPISGHRSVSWYQQTPGQGLQFLFEYFSETQRNKGNFPGRFSGRQFSNSRSEMNVSTLELGDSALYLCASSLGTDVRNTEAFFGQGTRLTVV.

This clone was seen a handful of times. This chain connects TRBV7-3 to TRBJ1-6; D might be TRBD1 (5 bases). This CDR3 has 14 amino acids. Germline values: CDR1 SGHTA, CDR2 FQGTGA. Trimming took off 2 bases at V and 7 bases at J, with 9 bases between the two ends. DNA for the CDR3: TGTGCCAGCAGCTTACTCAAGGGGAATTCACCCCTCCACTTT. Residues: CASSLLKGNSPLHF.

The gene calls are TRBV6-5 and TRBJ2-5; maybe TRBD2 (5 bases). The CDR3 consists of 14 residues. Trimming took off 4 bases at V and 4 bases at J, with 13 bases between the two ends. CDR1 is MNHEY, CDR2 SVGAGI, per germline. DNA of the CDR3: TGTGCCAGCAGTTCCCCTTATCGGGGAGAGACCCAGTACTTC. This gives the protein CASSSPYRGETQYF.

This chain connects TRBV30 to TRBJ1-5; D is unresolved. With 0 bases removed from V and 0 bases from J, the gap between germline ends came to 9 bases. This CDR3 comprises 15 residues. Germline CDR1 is GTSNPN and CDR2 is SVGIG (reference sequence). DNA for the CDR3: TGTGCCTGGAGTGTTTCGGGAGTTAGCAATCAGCCCCAGCATTTT. Translation: CAWSVSGVSNQPQHF.

This sequence joins TRBV15 and TRBJ2-2, with D possibly being TRBD2 (6 bases). Trimming stripped 1 base from V and 4 bases from J, with 10 bases between. This CDR3 region has 15 residues. Germline V gene sequence: CDR1 LNHNV, CDR2 YYDKDF (reference sequence). The CDR3 loop is CATSRGLVSTGELFF. The CDR3 coding sequence is TGTGCCACCAGCAGAGGACTAGTGAGCACCGGGGAGCTGTTTTTT. Combining the CDR3 with reference TRBV15 and TRBJ2-2 gives the whole variable domain DAMVIQNPRYQVTQFGKPVTLSCSQTLNHNVMYWYQQKSSQAPKLLFHYYDKDFNNEADTPDNFQSRRPNTSFCFLDIRSPGLGDTAMYLCATSRGLVSTGELFFGEGSRLTVL.

CDR3 coding DNA: TGCGCCAGCAGTCAAGGCAGGCCACGGGGCACTGAAGCTTTCTTT. Translating it yields CASSQGRPRGTEAFF. The chain links TRBV23-1 to TRBJ1-1; D remains unclear. TRBV23-1 is recorded as an ORF, its role being uncertain. The V and J ends lost 2 bases and 4 bases respectively, with 14 bases between them. The CDR3 has 15 residues.

The chain joins TRBV2 to TRBJ1-1; unclear D gene. Trimming left V 6 bases short and J 3 bases short, with 14 bases between. Looked up from germline, CDR1 is SNHLY and CDR2 is FYNNEI. This CDR3 spans 14 amino acids. CDR3 in DNA: TGTGCCAGCAGCGCACGGGAGTTCGACACTGAAGCTTTCTTT. Translating it yields CASSAREFDTEAFF. Combining the CDR3 with reference TRBV2 and TRBJ1-1 gives the whole variable domain EPEVTQTPSHQVTQMGQEVILRCVPISNHLYFYWYRQILGQKVEFLVSFYNNEISEKSEIFDDQFSVERPDGSNFTLKIRSTKLEDSAMYFCASSAREFDTEAFFGQGTRLTVV.

The sample holds one count of this clone. V usage is TRBV20-1 and J usage is TRBJ2-5; 9 positions match TRBD2. Germline V gene sequence: CDR1 DFQATT, CDR2 SNEGSKA (reference sequence). This CDR3 contains 15 residues. The V and J ends lost 3 bases and 1 base, in that order; junction bases with no gene match: 6. CDR3 coding DNA: TGCAGTGCTAGTACCCTAGCGGGGAGCCAAGAGACCCAGTACTTC. It yields the protein CSASTLAGSQETQYF.

The chain links TRBV7-9 to TRBJ1-1, with D possibly TRBD1 on 6 matching bases. This CDR3 spans 18 amino acids. In germline, CDR1 is SEHNR, CDR2 FQNEAQ (reference sequence). Trimming took off 5 bases at V and 0 bases at J, with 22 bases between the two ends. This chain's CDR3 is CASSRNPGTTLMNTEAFF. The CDR3 nucleotides are TGTGCCAGCAGCAGAAACCCCGGGACAACTCTCATGAACACTGAAGCTTTCTTT.

The chain combines TRBV5-5 with TRBJ2-7, with 7 nucleotides matching TRBD2. This CDR3 has 13 residues. Per the germline V gene, CDR1 is SGHKS and CDR2 is YYEKEE (reference sequence). V shed 3 bases and J 9 bases; nucleotides not matched to a gene: 9. The CDR3 is CASSYQGEGLQYF. CDR3 in DNA: TGTGCCAGCAGCTATCAAGGGGAGGGACTGCAGTACTTC.

The chain combines TRBV5-1 with TRBJ2-7, with 11 bases lining up with TRBD1. Trimming at V came to 4 bases and at J to 5 bases, leaving 5 bases not matched to a gene. Germline V gene data show CDR1 as SGHRS and CDR2 as YFSETQ. This CDR3 region has 14 residues. The CDR3 spells CASSPRTGGHEQYF. The CDR3 nucleotides are TGCGCCAGCAGCCCAAGGACAGGGGGCCACGAGCAGTACTTC.